What follows are 13 T cell receptor beta chains derived from one specimen sequenced in a study of cytotoxic CD8 clonotypes in ibrutinib-treated CLL. Profiled with immunoSEQ multiplex PCR; TCRdb holds only in-frame clones, not every one. The sample includes 150,000 to 200,000 clones, around nine tenths of them seen just once. The source was PBMCs, collected at disease progression, from a patient treated with ibrutinib. These receptors originate from a human donor with chronic lymphocytic leukemia.

The chain links TRBV30 to TRBJ1-3; 9 bases are shared with TRBD1. CDR3 length: 13 amino acids. CDR1 is GTSNPN and CDR2 is SVGIG in the germline V gene (reference sequence). V lost 5 bases and J lost 4; bases outside the gene matches: 3. The CDR3 DNA reads as TGTGCCTGGCGGACAGGGGTCGGAAACACCATATATTTT. It codes for CAWRTGVGNTIYF.

This chain joins TRBV7-2 and TRBJ1-1; weak D call: TRBD1 (5 bases). Germline-derived CDR1 and CDR2 are SGHTA and FQGNSA. The length of the CDR3 is 14 residues. The V end lost 5 bases, the J end lost 4 bases, and 14 bases lay between the germline ends. The CDR3 reads CASSPGHWGTEAFF. The CDR3 bases are TGTGCCAGCAGCCCCGGACATTGGGGCACTGAAGCTTTCTTT.

The chain links TRBV7-6 to TRBJ2-1, with D uncertain. Germline V CDR1 and CDR2: SGHVS, FNYEAQ. The CDR3 loop spans 12 amino acids. The V end was cut by 5 bases, the J end by 8 bases, with 10 bases between. CDR3 sequence: CASSPFIDEQFF. The CDR3 DNA reads as TGTGCCAGCAGCCCCTTTATAGATGAGCAGTTCTTC.

In nucleotides, the CDR3 is TGTGCCATCAGTCCGGGGACAGGGGTCCACGAGCAGTACTTC. It specifies CAISPGTGVHEQYF. The chain carries TRBV10-3 and TRBJ2-7, with 10 bases identical to TRBD1. V lost 5 bases and J lost 5; bases outside the gene matches: 6. CDR1 and CDR2 (germline): ENHRY, SYGVKD. The CDR3 runs to 14 residues.

This chain joins TRBV19 and TRBJ1-2, with a possible D match to TRBD1 (5 bases). The CDR3 covers 13 residues. V was clipped by 6 bases and J by 2 bases, with 10 bases between them. The germline V gene has CDR1 LNHDA and CDR2 SQIVND (reference sequence). CDR3 coding DNA: TGTGCCAGTAGAACGGGGGGGAACTATGGCTACACCTTC. Its protein is CASRTGGNYGYTF.

This chain links TRBV6-6 with TRBJ1-1, with a weak D call TRBD1 (6 bases). Germline V gene lookup returns CDR1 MNHNY and CDR2 SVGAGI (reference sequence). V lost 8 bases to trimming and J lost 1 base, with 20 bases between them. This CDR3 has 16 amino acids. CDR3 loop: CASRMGGGSSNTEAFF. The DNA for the CDR3 is TGTGCCAGCCGGATGGGGGGGGGCTCGTCGAACACTGAAGCTTTCTTT.

The chain uses TRBV4-1 and TRBJ1-3; D is possibly TRBD1 (5 bases). Germline-derived CDR1 and CDR2 are MGHRA and YSYEKL. The V and J ends lost 1 base and 4 bases respectively, with 8 bases between them. The CDR3 extends over 14 amino acids. CDR3 region: CASSQVTGGNTIYF. The CDR3 DNA sequence: TGCGCCAGCAGCCAAGTAACAGGCGGAAACACCATATATTTT.

This clone appeared once. The rearrangement joins TRBV7-8 to TRBJ2-7; D perhaps matches TRBD1 (6 bases). There are 16 residues in the CDR3. The germline CDR1 and CDR2 sequences are SGHVS and FQNEAQ. Trimming cost V 1 base and J 5 bases, with 18 bases left between them. Here the CDR3 reads CASSLVGVSGENEQYF. CDR3 nucleotide sequence: TGTGCCAGCAGCTTAGTTGGGGTTTCAGGGGAAAACGAGCAGTACTTC.

The V call is TRBV20-1, the J call TRBJ2-5; D gene uncertain. Germline CDR1 DFQATT, CDR2 SNEGSKA (reference sequence). The CDR3 has 11 amino acids. V lost 3 bases, J lost 5 bases, and 7 bases lay in between. Here the CDR3 reads CSARGEETQYF. Here the CDR3 DNA reads TGCAGTGCTAGGGGTGAGGAGACCCAGTACTTC.

The CDR3 protein is CASGLTPDQPQHF. The CDR3 DNA is TGTGCTAGTGGTTTGACCCCGGACCAGCCCCAGCATTTT. V usage is TRBV12-5 and J usage is TRBJ1-5; D ambiguous. Per the germline V gene, CDR1 is LGHNT and CDR2 is FRNRAP. The CDR3 runs to 13 residues. V lost 2 bases to trimming and J lost 7 bases, with 9 bases between them.

The genes are TRBV9 and TRBJ1-1; TRBD1 matches at 7 bases. Trimming at V came to 0 bases and at J to 4 bases, leaving 18 bases not matched to a gene. The CDR3 length is 19 residues. The germline gives CDR1 SGDLS, CDR2 YYNGEE. The CDR3, as DNA: TGTGCCAGCAGCGTAGCGACCGGGACAGCCATAGGTTACAGCACTGAAGCTTTCTTT. Its translation: CASSVATGTAIGYSTEAFF.

The J gene is TRBJ2-3, the V gene TRBV6-1, with TRBD2 matching over 14 bases. The CDR3 is 17 residues long. The germline gives CDR1 MNHNS, CDR2 SASEGT. J lost 0 bases, V lost 4 bases, and 3 bases had no gene match. CDR3 bases: TGTGCCAGCAGTGGACTAGCGGGAGGGTGGAGCACAGATACGCAGTATTTT. It specifies CASSGLAGGWSTDTQYF.

The rearrangement links TRBV30 to TRBJ1-1; no clear D. Trimming left V 3 bases short and J 4 bases short, with 6 bases between. The CDR3 extends over 11 amino acids. Germline CDR1 reads GTSNPN; CDR2 reads SVGIG (reference sequence). CDR3 protein: CAWRRFTEAFF. The CDR3 DNA reads as TGTGCCTGGAGACGGTTCACTGAAGCTTTCTTT.